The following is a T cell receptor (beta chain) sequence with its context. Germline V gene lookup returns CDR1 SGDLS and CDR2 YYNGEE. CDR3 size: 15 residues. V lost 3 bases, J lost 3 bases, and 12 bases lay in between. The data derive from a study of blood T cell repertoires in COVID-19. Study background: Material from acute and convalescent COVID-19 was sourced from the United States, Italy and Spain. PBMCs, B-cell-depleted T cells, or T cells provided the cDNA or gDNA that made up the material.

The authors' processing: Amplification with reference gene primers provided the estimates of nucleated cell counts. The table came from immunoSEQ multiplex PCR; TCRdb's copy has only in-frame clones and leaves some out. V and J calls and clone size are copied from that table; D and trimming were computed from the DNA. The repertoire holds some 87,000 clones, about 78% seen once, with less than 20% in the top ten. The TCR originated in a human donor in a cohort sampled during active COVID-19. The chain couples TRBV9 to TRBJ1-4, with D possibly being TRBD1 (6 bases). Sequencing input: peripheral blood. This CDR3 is CASSGTGTPNEKLFF. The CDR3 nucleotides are TGTGCCAGCAGCGGCACCGGGACACCTAATGAAAAACTGTTTTTT.